Below are 14 T cell receptor beta chains sequenced from a single sample in a study of T cell responses to AZD1222 COVID-19 vaccine. Clones were read by immunoSEQ multiplex PCR, and TCRdb kept only the in-frame ones, dropping some. The repertoire holds 150,000 to 200,000 clones, 80% to 95% seen once, with roughly 0.99% in the top ten. The starting material was peripheral blood, obtained 28 days after the second AZD1222 dose. All receptors derive from an adult who received the AZD1222 COVID-19 vaccine.

This clone was counted a single time. J is TRBJ1-3 and V is TRBV7-3; D gene unclear. The CDR3 contains 15 residues. The ends were cut back, 5 bases at V and 0 bases at J, with 11 bases in the middle. The germline V gene encodes CDR1 SGHTA and CDR2 FQGTGA. CDR3 sequence: CASSVDGSSGNTIYF. The DNA of the CDR3 is TGTGCCAGCAGCGTAGACGGTAGCTCTGGAAACACCATATATTTT.

The CDR3 DNA is TGTGCCAGCAGCTTGGGGACAGGACTGATCTATGGCTACACCTTC. Amino acid sequence: CASSLGTGLIYGYTF. This sequence joins TRBV11-2 and TRBJ1-2, with 8 bases matching TRBD1. Trimming at V came to 3 bases and at J to 4 bases, leaving 7 bases not matched to a gene. Germline CDR1 SGHAT, CDR2 FQNNGV. There are 15 residues in the CDR3.

The chain couples TRBV28 to TRBJ1-2; the match to TRBD1 covers 11 bases. Trimming removed 5 bases from V and 6 bases from J; junction bases left unmatched: 8. CDR3 size: 15 residues. CDR1 is MDHEN, CDR2 SYDVKM, per germline. The CDR3 here is CASSLSGQGENGYTF. The DNA of the CDR3 is TGTGCCAGCAGTCTCTCGGGACAGGGGGAAAATGGCTACACCTTC.

The chain recombines TRBV6-5 with TRBJ2-3, with a weak D call TRBD2 (5 bases). The CDR3 runs 14 residues. Germline CDR1 reads MNHEY; CDR2 reads SVGAGI. V was pared by 2 bases and J by 4 bases, with 10 bases between. CDR3 amino acids: CASSYRSGADTQYF. CDR3 DNA sequence: TGTGCCAGCAGTTACCGTTCCGGGGCAGATACGCAGTATTTT.

The CDR3 sequence: CASSLEGLASEQFF. The CDR3 nucleotides read TGTGCCAGCAGCTTAGAGGGACTAGCGTCCGAGCAGTTCTTC. The chain recombines TRBV11-3 with TRBJ2-1; TRBD2 matches 10 bases. The germline V gene encodes CDR1 SGHNT and CDR2 YENEEA. The CDR3 has 14 residues. The junction had 3 bases not matched to a gene; V was cut back by 0 bases and J by 10 bases.

The chain couples TRBV25-1 to TRBJ1-2, with D uncertain. Trimming cost V 0 bases and J 4 bases, with 12 bases left between them. The CDR3 is 15 residues long. Germline CDR1 and CDR2: MGHDK and SYGVNS. In nucleotides, the CDR3 is TGTGCCAGCAGTGAATATAAGGGTTCCATCTATGGCTACACCTTC. It is translated as CASSEYKGSIYGYTF.

The gene calls are TRBV6-2 or TRBV6-3 and TRBJ1-5; no definite D call. Germline assignment: CDR1 MNHEY and CDR2 SVGEGT. V lost 5 bases, J lost 0 bases, and 14 bases lay in between. The CDR3 runs 16 residues. The CDR3 sequence: CASSGYIRGSNQPQHF. The CDR3 DNA follows: TGTGCCAGCAGTGGCTATATCAGAGGTAGCAATCAGCCCCAGCATTTT.

Remarks on this clone: This same CDR3 is encoded by further DNA sequences in the sample. This chain joins TRBV12-3 or TRBV12-4 and TRBJ1-3; D not certain. The CDR3 loop spans 13 amino acids. The V end was cut by 3 bases, the J end by 3 bases, with 6 bases between. CDR3 bases: TGTGCCAGCAGTTTGAACAGTGGAAACACCATATATTTT. Translating gives CASSLNSGNTIYF.

The chain links TRBV7-6 to TRBJ2-5, with 10 bases fitting TRBD2. Germline lookup yields CDR1 SGHVS and CDR2 FNYEAQ. This CDR3 is 16 amino acids long. The ends lost 2 bases at V and 4 bases at J; junction bases unmatched: 7. The CDR3 DNA sequence: TGTGCCAGCAGCTTAATTCGGTCTAGCGGGGGAGAGACCCAGTACTTC. Amino acids: CASSLIRSSGGETQYF.

The rearrangement uses TRBV28 and TRBJ1-2, with D uncertain. There are 15 residues in the CDR3. V lost 4 bases and J 5 bases, leaving 17 bases between the germline ends. Looked up from germline, CDR1 is MDHEN and CDR2 is SYDVKM. For the CDR3, the DNA is TGTGCCAGCAGTTCCCCGGACGCGCGGGAGTATGGCTACACCTTC. This gives the protein CASSSPDAREYGYTF.

The chain couples TRBV4-3 to TRBJ2-7, with D maybe TRBD2 (6 bases). This CDR3 is 16 amino acids long. Germline-derived CDR1 and CDR2 are LGHNA and YSLEER. V was pared by 0 bases and J by 4 bases, with 16 bases between. CDR3 sequence (DNA): TGCGCCAGCAGCCAAGATCGTGGCGGGGTTATATACGAGCAGTACTTC. As protein: CASSQDRGGVIYEQYF.

The chain combines TRBV28 with TRBJ1-3; 9 nucleotides align to TRBD1. V shed 2 bases, J shed 5 bases, and the junction held 1 base outside the gene matches. Germline values: CDR1 MDHEN, CDR2 SYDVKM. This CDR3 comprises 14 residues. The CDR3 loop is CASSLGTGRNTIYF. The CDR3 region has the DNA TGTGCCAGCAGTTTAGGGACAGGGAGAAACACCATATATTTT.

The rearrangement links TRBV7-2 to TRBJ1-4; tentatively, D is TRBD1 (5 bases). With 5 bases removed from V and 8 bases from J, the gap between germline ends came to 18 bases. Germline lookup yields CDR1 SGHTA and CDR2 FQGNSA. The CDR3 runs to 15 residues. The CDR3 sequence is CASSLGALPGEKLFF. CDR3 in DNA: TGTGCCAGCAGCCTAGGGGCCCTCCCAGGGGAAAAACTGTTTTTT.

The V and J genes are TRBV23-1 and TRBJ2-1; 16 bases fit TRBD2. TRBV23-1 is an open reading frame whose function is uncertain. J gave up 5 bases and V 3 bases, and 10 bases lay outside the gene matches. The CDR3 spans 19 residues. The CDR3 nucleotides are TGCGCCAGCAGTCACGGGACTAGCGGGGGGGCAGAGGGGGACAATGAGCAGTTCTTC. Protein sequence: CASSHGTSGGAEGDNEQFF.